This TCR beta chain was found in a study of blood T cell repertoires in COVID-19. Study as a whole: Collection of acute and convalescent COVID-19 samples took place in the United States, Italy and Spain.

Only in-frame clones appear in the TCRdb table, and some are missing; sequencing was by immunoSEQ multiplex PCR. The data show under 250,000 clones, with 83% seen just once and 7% to 10% held by the top ten. Ten or more counts support this clone. The CDR3 length is 12 residues. The germline V gene encodes CDR1 SNHLY and CDR2 FYNNEI. V lost 5 bases and J lost 6; bases outside the gene matches: 3. The receptor comes from a woman aged 50 to 60 with acute or convalescent COVID-19. Sequencing was carried out using peripheral blood. The chain links TRBV2 to TRBJ2-7; 8 positions agree with TRBD1. This chain's CDR3 is CASSRDRGEQYF. CDR3 coding DNA: TGTGCCAGCAGTAGAGACAGGGGCGAGCAGTACTTC. The full variable domain, rest sourced from reference TRBV2 and TRBJ2-7, is EPEVTQTPSHQVTQMGQEVILRCVPISNHLYFYWYRQILGQKVEFLVSFYNNEISEKSEIFDDQFSVERPDGSNFTLKIRSTKLEDSAMYFCASSRDRGEQYFGPGTRLTVT.